This record covers a single T cell receptor beta chain. This record belongs to a study of blood T cell repertoires in COVID-19. Study as a whole: Collection of acute and convalescent COVID-19 samples took place in the United States, Italy and Spain. Nucleic acid was either cDNA or gDNA, and it came from T cells, B-cell-depleted T cells, or PBMCs.

Per the authors' pipeline: The authors estimated nucleated cell counts from reference gene primer amplification. Assay used: immunoSEQ multiplex PCR; TCRdb lists only in-frame clones, some missing. Clone size and the V and J calls come from that table; the DNA yielded D and trimming. Here the sample spans around 230,000 clones, about four fifths being singletons. Germline loops: CDR1 SGHVS, CDR2 FQNEAQ. This CDR3 has 19 amino acids. Deletions cut 3 bases from V and 4 bases from J, with 24 bases between. V and J are TRBV7-8 and TRBJ1-4; the D is unclear. Sequencing was performed on peripheral blood. This receptor was taken from a woman between 35 and 50 years old with active or convalescent COVID-19. CDR3 region: CASSLRLRPGGTGNEKLFF. CDR3 bases: TGTGCCAGCAGCTTGAGACTTCGTCCAGGAGGCACTGGTAATGAAAAACTGTTTTTT.